This T cell receptor (beta chain) originates from a study of blood T cell repertoires in COVID-19. Per the study methods: Amplification from reference gene primers served as the basis for estimated nucleated cell counts. Only in-frame clones appear in the TCRdb table, and some are missing; sequencing was by immunoSEQ multiplex PCR. V, J and clone size are taken as reported in that table, and D and trimming were inferred from the DNA itself. The table records approximately 290,000 clones, 80% to 95% of them present only once. Trimming shortened V by 3 bases and J by 4 bases, and 10 bases separated the two germline ends. Germline CDR1 and CDR2: SGDLS and YYNGEE. CDR3 length: 13 amino acids. Study members were between about 18 and 89 years old and lived in around 24 US regions. Two negative PCRs, clearance, or symptom resolution were required of recovered Cohort 3 donors.

The sequenced sample was PBMCs or T cells enriched from blood (not recorded which). This chain joins TRBV9 and TRBJ1-2; D gene ambiguous. The TCR comes from a woman in her 30s who had recovered from COVID-19. CDR3 in DNA: TGTGCCAGCAGCGAGCGGGCTACCTATGGCTACACCTTC. Its translation: CASSERATYGYTF.